Listed below are T cell receptor beta chains from one sample, sequenced in a study of blood T cell repertoires in COVID-19. Method: immunoSEQ multiplex PCR; TCRdb's copy keeps in-frame clones and lacks some. This table has just over 300,000 clones, approximately 90% appearing once. Sequencing was performed on PBMCs or T cells enriched from blood (not recorded which). The source of these receptors is a woman younger than 35 who had recovered from COVID-19. Both conserved end residues are part of each CDR3. A D gene is named only where the DNA matches it firmly. Clone size appears in some rows only: once, few, many, or a class for an expanded clone.

TRBD1 - TRBJ1-3 TRBV19 TGTGCCAGTAGCGACCCCGGGACAGGCTCTGGAAACACCATATATTTT CASSDPGTGSGNTIYF
- - TRBJ2-7 TRBV5-1 TGCGCCAGCAGCACGGGGGTAGCTAATATCTACGAGCAGTACTTC CASSTGVANIYEQYF
- - TRBJ2-5 TRBV9 TGTGCCAGCAGCGTAGACACGGGAGAGACCCAGTACTTC CASSVDTGETQYF
TRBD1 - TRBJ1-6 TRBV6-5 TGTGCCAGCAGTACCCGGGACAGCTTTAATTCACCCCTCCACTTT CASSTRDSFNSPLHF
- - TRBJ1-3 TRBV6-1 TGTGCCAGCAGTGAAGGAATAGAGGTTTTTCCCTCTGGAAACACCATATATTTT CASSEGIEVFPSGNTIYF
- - TRBJ1-2 TRBV7-2 TGTGCCAGCAGCTTAGCCAGGGCCTATGGCTACACCTTC CASSLARAYGYTF
- - TRBJ1-1 TRBV27 TGTGCCAGCAGTTTTGGAACAGGAGTGAACACTGAAGCTTTCTTT CASSFGTGVNTEAFF
- once TRBJ2-5 TRBV7-2 TGTGCCAGCACTAAGGGGCAGCTAACGGAGACCCAGTACTTC CASTKGQLTETQYF
- - TRBJ2-3 TRBV27 TGTGCCAGCAGTTCGCCCGGGACAAGGACAGATACGCAGTATTTT CASSSPGTRTDTQYF
- - TRBJ1-2 TRBV5-4 TGTGCCAGCAGCCCGTTCAGGGTTGGAAACTATGGCTACACCTTC CASSPFRVGNYGYTF
TRBD2 - TRBJ2-3 TRBV10-2 TGCGCCAGCAGTAGTCCGCCGGGACTAGCGGGGGCAACGGATACGCAGTATTTT CASSSPPGLAGATDTQYF
- - TRBJ2-1 TRBV28 TGTGCCAGCAGCCGGGTTTCCTACAATGAGCAGTTCTTC CASSRVSYNEQFF
- - TRBJ1-5 TRBV6-5 TGTGCCAGTAGTTTAGCCTATAGCAATCAGCCCCAGCATTTT CASSLAYSNQPQHF
TRBD1 - TRBJ1-3 TRBV6-6 TGTGCCAGCCGTCGATGGGAAGGACAGGGGGCTACTGGAAACACCATATATTTT CASRRWEGQGATGNTIYF
- few TRBJ2-7 TRBV5-1 TGCGCCAGCAGCTTCCAGGGGAACTACGAGCAGTACTTC CASSFQGNYEQYF
TRBD2 - TRBJ2-7 TRBV9 TGTGCCAGCAGCCCCGGGGGGGGAAATGAGCAGTACTTC CASSPGGGNEQYF
TRBD2 - TRBJ2-7 TRBV6-2/TRBV6-3 TGTGCCAGCAGTTACGCTAGCGGGATCTACGAGCAGTACTTC CASSYASGIYEQYF
TRBD1 - TRBJ1-2 TRBV6-5 TGTGCCAGCAGTCCCGGGACAGGGAACTATGGCTACACCTTC CASSPGTGNYGYTF
TRBD2 - TRBJ2-7 TRBV19 TGTGCCAGTAGGGAGATCGGCGGGAGTTACGAGCAGTACTTC CASREIGGSYEQYF
- - TRBJ1-2 TRBV7-9 TGTGCCAGCAGCTTTTTTATTTCCAGCTATGGCTACACCTTC CASSFFISSYGYTF